Listed below are T cell receptor beta chains from one sample, sequenced in a study of T-cell reconstitution after alpha-beta-depleted transplantation in children. MiXCR, run by TCRdb on the PCR reads, gives a single entry per CDR3 protein. The sample gives about 980,000 distinct CDR3 sequences, around 30% of which show up once; 25% to 35% is in the top ten. The sequences come from PBMCs, mostly from graft donor cells, collected 360 days after TCRalphabeta/CD19-depleted stem cell transplant. The source is a boy in the first two years of life who had a stem cell transplant for SCID, so the T cells may come from the graft donor. Each CDR3 is given with its conserved first and last residue. A D gene is named only where the DNA matches it firmly. Rows may omit the clone size; those that give it use once, few, many or a size class.

cdr3_aa cdr3_nt d_call v_call clone_size j_call
CASSKEPRGGGELFF TGTGCCAGCAGCAAAGAGCCACGCGGGGGAGGGGAGCTGTTTTTT - TRBV21-1 many TRBJ2-2
CSAWGPYQETQYF TGCAGTGCCTGGGGACCGTACCAAGAGACCCAGTACTTC - TRBV20-1 few TRBJ2-5
CATSIGLEDTDTQYF TGTGCCACCAGCATCGGACTAGAGGATACAGATACGCAGTATTTT TRBD2 TRBV15 few TRBJ2-3
CASSFLGNSQYF TGCGCCAGCAGCTTTCTAGGTAATTCGCAGTATTTT - TRBV5-1 - TRBJ2-3
CCAPGLAGGRETQYF TGCTGTGCCCCAGGTCTAGCGGGGGGGCGAGAGACCCAGTACTTC TRBD2 TRBV20-1 - TRBJ2-5
CASSLGQGAQVGKNIQYF TGCGCCAGCAGCTTGGGACAGGGGGCGCAGGTTGGCAAAAACATTCAGTACTTC TRBD1 TRBV5-1 - TRBJ2-4
CASSQIGPQETQYF TGCGCCAGCAGCCAAATAGGCCCACAAGAGACCCAGTACTTC - TRBV4-1 - TRBJ2-5
CASSKGQGRTNEKLFF TGTGCCAGCAGCAAAGGACAGGGTCGGACTAATGAAAAACTGTTTTTT TRBD1 TRBV5-8 few TRBJ1-4
CSARAKAGTGPYEQYF TGCAGTGCTAGAGCGAAGGCCGGGACAGGTCCCTACGAGCAGTACTTC TRBD1 TRBV20-1 few TRBJ2-7
CASSPLSKGATDTQYF TGTGCCAGCTCACCTCTTAGTAAGGGGGCAACAGATACGCAGTATTTT TRBD1 TRBV18 once TRBJ2-3
CSASQGGNYGYTF TGCAGTGCGTCTCAGGGGGGGAACTATGGCTACACCTTC TRBD1 TRBV20-1 many TRBJ1-2
CATSRGPGSPNTGELFF TGTGCCACCAGCAGAGGTCCGGGATCACCGAACACCGGGGAGCTGTTTTTT - TRBV15 - TRBJ2-2
CSVEGGFYTEAFF TGCAGCGTTGAAGGGGGATTTTACACTGAAGCTTTCTTT - TRBV29-1 many TRBJ1-1
CASKSSAVPSGANVLTF TGTGCCAGCAAAAGCTCGGCGGTCCCCTCTGGGGCCAACGTCCTGACTTTC - TRBV2 - TRBJ2-6
CASFSSAGETQYF TGTGCCAGTTTCTCTTCGGCAGGCGAGACCCAGTACTTC - TRBV28 - TRBJ2-5
CASSALLSSYNEQFF TGTGCCAGCAGTGCCCTACTTAGCTCCTACAATGAGCAGTTCTTC - TRBV6-1 once TRBJ2-1
CASSLHIIATYEQYF TGTGCCAGCAGTTTACACATCATAGCTACCTACGAGCAGTACTTC - TRBV28 - TRBJ2-7
CASSPRDMELYGYTF TGTGCCAGCAGCCCAAGGGACATGGAGCTTTATGGCTACACCTTC - TRBV27 few TRBJ1-2
CASSLAGGTANSPLHF TGCGCCAGCAGCTTGGCCGGGGGGACGGCAAATTCACCCCTCCACTTT - TRBV5-1 few TRBJ1-6
CASSLSQGFYEQYF TGTGCCAGCAGCTTGAGCCAGGGCTTTTACGAGCAGTACTTC - TRBV5-5 few TRBJ2-7
CASSLDREHEQYF TGCGCCAGCAGCCTTGACAGGGAGCACGAGCAGTACTTC TRBD1 TRBV5-1 - TRBJ2-7
CAISGTSGTGSYEQYF TGTGCCATCAGTGGAACCTCCGGGACAGGTAGTTACGAGCAGTACTTC TRBD1 TRBV10-3 - TRBJ2-7
CSATLPGFIQPQHF TGCAGTGCAACCCTTCCGGGGTTTATTCAGCCCCAGCATTTT - TRBV20-1 few TRBJ1-5
CASSLFVAGGYNEQFF TGTGCCAGCAGCTTATTCGTAGCGGGGGGGTACAATGAGCAGTTCTTC TRBD2 TRBV7-2 - TRBJ2-1
CASSRGLINEQFF TGCGCCAGCAGCAGAGGACTGATCAATGAGCAGTTCTTC - TRBV5-1 - TRBJ2-1
CASSPERTGEQYF TGTGCCAGCAGTCCCGAGAGGACAGGCGAGCAGTACTTC TRBD1 TRBV12-3/TRBV12-4 - TRBJ2-7
CASSQVGLPQTQYF TGCGCCAGCAGCCAAGTTGGTCTCCCCCAGACCCAGTACTTC - TRBV4-1 many TRBJ2-5
CASSQERSRGAFF TGCGCCAGCAGCCAAGAGAGGAGCAGGGGAGCTTTCTTT - TRBV4-3 - TRBJ1-1
CASSYLGGRVYSTDTQYF TGTGCCAGCAGTTATTTAGGTGGTAGGGTCTATAGCACAGATACGCAGTATTTT - TRBV11-2 few TRBJ2-3
CASSWGLAGAYNEQFF TGTGCCAGCAGCTGGGGACTAGCGGGGGCGTACAATGAGCAGTTCTTC TRBD2 TRBV3-1 many TRBJ2-1
CASSLEPGQVAGANVLTF TGCGCCAGCAGCTTGGAACCGGGACAGGTCGCTGGGGCCAACGTCCTGACTTTC TRBD1 TRBV5-1 - TRBJ2-6
CASSASGGALFMVF TGTGCCAGCAGCGCTAGCGGGGGGGCGCTTTTCATGGTCTTC TRBD2 TRBV11-2 - TRBJ2-1
CASSPNPIQYSPYEQYF TGCGCCAGCAGCCCGAACCCCATACAGTATTCCCCCTACGAGCAGTACTTC - TRBV5-1 - TRBJ2-7
CASSLVTGVTDTQYF TGCGCCAGCAGCTTGGTTACAGGGGTCACAGATACGCAGTATTTT TRBD1 TRBV5-1 - TRBJ2-3
CASSIATRNYGYTF TGTGCCAGTAGTATAGCGACGAGAAACTATGGCTACACCTTC - TRBV19 few TRBJ1-2
CASSWTGGAGPNEKLFF TGTGCCAGCAGTTGGACAGGGGGCGCGGGCCCTAATGAAAAACTGTTTTTT TRBD1 TRBV28 few TRBJ1-4
CASSQVPQGFNQPQHF TGCGCCAGCAGCCAAGTTCCACAGGGTTTCAATCAGCCCCAGCATTTT - TRBV4-1 - TRBJ1-5
CAISDSKSGDNEQFF TGTGCCATCAGTGATTCAAAGTCAGGGGATAATGAGCAGTTCTTC - TRBV10-3 few TRBJ2-1
CASSSSGLHLSEQFF TGTGCCAGCAGCTCCTCGGGACTACACCTGAGTGAGCAGTTCTTC TRBD2 TRBV7-2 - TRBJ2-1
CASSLGGTGGGLFYEQYF TGTGCCAGCAGCTTAGGGGGGACAGGGGGCGGTCTCTTCTACGAGCAGTACTTC TRBD1 TRBV7-6 - TRBJ2-7
CASSQGFRMNTEAFF TGTGCCAGCAGCCAAGGATTCCGGATGAACACTGAAGCTTTCTTT - TRBV3-1 - TRBJ1-1
CASSPVRGRGMNTEAFF TGTGCCAGCAGCCCGGTCAGGGGGCGGGGGATGAACACTGAAGCTTTCTTT TRBD1 TRBV6-1 - TRBJ1-1
CASSLGGSGRDTQYF TGTGCCAGCAGCTTAGGGGGCTCCGGTCGGGATACGCAGTATTTT - TRBV7-9 - TRBJ2-3
CSAATGTSGGSTDTQYF TGCAGTGCGGCTACCGGGACTAGCGGGGGCAGCACAGATACGCAGTATTTT TRBD2 TRBV20-1 - TRBJ2-3
CAISEVTGGLDTQYF TGTGCCATCAGTGAAGTAACAGGGGGCTTAGATACGCAGTATTTT TRBD1 TRBV10-3 many TRBJ2-3
CASSEGQGVSEAFF TGTGCCAGCAGCGAAGGACAGGGGGTTTCTGAAGCTTTCTTT TRBD1 TRBV7-8 - TRBJ1-1
CASTLGGVGTDTQYF TGTGCCAGCACCCTGGGCGGGGTAGGCACAGATACGCAGTATTTT - TRBV7-2 - TRBJ2-3
CATSSENGFDLAKNIQYF TGTGCCACCAGCAGCGAAAATGGATTTGACCTAGCCAAAAACATTCAGTACTTC - TRBV15 few TRBJ2-4
CASSQEAGRGTYNEQFF TGCGCCAGCAGCCAAGAGGCGGGGCGGGGGACCTACAATGAGCAGTTCTTC TRBD2 TRBV4-3 - TRBJ2-1
CASSFGTQFSQYF TGTGCCAGCAGCTTCGGGACCCAATTTTCCCAGTACTTC - TRBV5-6 - TRBJ2-5
CASSGTGTYQETQYF TGTGCCAGCAGTGGGACAGGAACCTACCAAGAGACCCAGTACTTC TRBD1 TRBV3-1 - TRBJ2-5
CSVPDRVYEKLFF TGCAGTGTTCCGGACAGGGTATATGAAAAACTGTTTTTT TRBD1 TRBV20-1 - TRBJ1-4
CASSLRGAPRETQYF TGTGCCAGCAGTTTAAGGGGGGCCCCGCGAGAGACCCAGTACTTC - TRBV28 - TRBJ2-5